The T cell receptor beta chain under discussion was sequenced for a study of blood T cell repertoires in COVID-19. Looking at the study overall: Researchers got acute and convalescent COVID-19 samples from the United States, Italy and Spain.

V lost 3 bases and J lost 4; bases outside the gene matches: 11. This CDR3 is 17 amino acids long. The germline CDR1 and CDR2 sequences are SNHLY and FYNNEI. Authors' data handling: Reference gene primers were amplified, and this amplification served to estimate nucleated cell counts. Some clones are missing from TCRdb's copy, which holds only in-frame ones; the method was immunoSEQ multiplex PCR. Clonal size and the V and J genes are those of that table, whereas D and trimming came from the DNA. The repertoire holds around 250,000 clones, with around 84% as singletons. Before they entered the study, exposed participants had met a COVID-19 case within 2 weeks.

Sequenced: PBMCs or T cells enriched from blood (not recorded which). The genes are TRBV2 and TRBJ2-1, with 8 nucleotides matching TRBD1. The sequence was collected from a man aged 35 to 55 who had been exposed to COVID-19. CDR3 coding DNA: TGTGCCAGCAGTGAGCTGGGACAGGCCCGAGATTACAATGAGCAGTTCTTC. This encodes CASSELGQARDYNEQFF.